Listed below are T cell receptor beta chains from one sample, sequenced in a study of blood T cell repertoires in COVID-19. This table comes from immunoSEQ multiplex PCR, and its TCRdb copy is limited to in-frame clones, with some not included. The sample shows around 200,000 clones, 83% of them seen only once. The sample consisted of peripheral blood. These receptors all come from a woman aged 30 to 39 with COVID-19, enrolled during active disease. Each CDR3 is given with its conserved first and last residue. The D gene is left open where the match is weak. Expanded clones get a size class; other rows say once, few or many, or leave the size out.

d_call,clone_size,j_call,v_call,cdr3_nt,cdr3_aa
TRBD1,-,TRBJ2-5,TRBV10-1,TGCGCCAGCGGGTCTGACAGGGGACAGACCCAGTACTTC,CASGSDRGQTQYF
-,-,TRBJ1-5,TRBV28,TGTGCCAGCACCATAGCGACACCTGATCAGCCCCAGCATTTT,CASTIATPDQPQHF
TRBD1,-,TRBJ1-6,TRBV3-1/TRBV3-2,TGTGCCAGCAGCCTGAAAGGGGGCTCTGATTCACCCCTCCACTTT,CASSLKGGSDSPLHF
TRBD2,-,TRBJ2-1,TRBV7-2,TGTGCCAGCAGCTTAGAGACTCTGAGCGGGAGTTGGGCCGGGGTGCAGTTCTTC,CASSLETLSGSWAGVQFF
TRBD1,-,TRBJ2-1,TRBV9,TGTGCCAGCAGTAAGGCCGGGACAGGGCCGAGGAATGAGCAGTTCTTC,CASSKAGTGPRNEQFF
TRBD1,few,TRBJ2-1,TRBV5-4,TGTGCCAGCAGCCTCCCCGGGACAGGGAACCATGAGCAGTTCTTC,CASSLPGTGNHEQFF
TRBD1,-,TRBJ1-5,TRBV4-1,TGCGCCAGCAGCCCCCCCCCAAAGTCGGGGACAGAGTTTCATAGCAATCAGCCCCAGCATTTT,CASSPPPKSGTEFHSNQPQHF
TRBD1,few,TRBJ2-1,TRBV18,TGTGCCAGCCACCGGGACAGGTCGAACAATGAGCAGTTCTTC,CASHRDRSNNEQFF
-,-,TRBJ1-6,TRBV3-1/TRBV3-2,TGTGCCAGCAGCCAAGGGGGTAGGGGGAATAATTCACCCCTCCACTTT,CASSQGGRGNNSPLHF
-,-,TRBJ2-3,TRBV27,TGTGCCAGCACTTATGGGGGGGCCACAGATACGCAGTATTTT,CASTYGGATDTQYF
TRBD2,once,TRBJ2-5,TRBV7-6,TGTGCCAGCAGCCCCGGGACTAGCGGGGCCCAAGAGACCCAGTACTTC,CASSPGTSGAQETQYF
-,-,TRBJ2-5,TRBV9,TGTGCCAGCAGCGTACGCTCAGGGGGGTTCGAGGAGACCCAGTACTTC,CASSVRSGGFEETQYF
-,-,TRBJ1-2,TRBV5-1,TGCGCCAGCAGCTTGGAGGCCGCCAGGCATGGCTACACCTTC,CASSLEAARHGYTF
TRBD1,-,TRBJ1-6,TRBV30,TGTGCCTGGAAGGAGGGGGCGAATTCACCCCTCCACTTT,CAWKEGANSPLHF
-,-,TRBJ1-2,TRBV14,TGTGCCAGCAGCCAGGGGGGGGTACTCAGAGGAAACTATGGCTACACCTTC,CASSQGGVLRGNYGYTF
TRBD2,once,TRBJ2-7,TRBV27,TGTGCCAGCAGTTTATCGGGGGGACTAGCGGGAGTGGAGCAGTACTTC,CASSLSGGLAGVEQYF
TRBD1,-,TRBJ1-6,TRBV4-1,TGCGCCAGCAGCCAAGAAAGACAGGGTGGTTCACCCCTCCACTTT,CASSQERQGGSPLHF
TRBD2,few,TRBJ2-1,TRBV28,TGTGCCAGCAGTTTCTTGCGGGGGGTCAATGAGCAGTTCTTC,CASSFLRGVNEQFF
TRBD2,-,TRBJ2-7,TRBV4-2,TGTGCCAGCAGCCAACTAGCGGGAGAGAGGGAGCAGTACTTC,CASSQLAGEREQYF
-,few,TRBJ2-7,TRBV4-2,TGTGCCAGCAGCCAAGAACCGGGACACTCCTACGAGCAGTACTTC,CASSQEPGHSYEQYF
-,few,TRBJ2-7,TRBV28,TGTGCCAGCAGGGATCGACTGGACAAACAGTCCTACGAGCAGTACTTC,CASRDRLDKQSYEQYF
-,-,TRBJ1-4,TRBV28,TGTGCCAGCAGTCCCGTGCCCCTCGGCGGGGCTCTAGCTAATGAAAAACTGTTTTTT,CASSPVPLGGALANEKLFF
TRBD2,-,TRBJ2-3,TRBV9,TGTGCCAGCAATCATCTAGCGGGAGTAGCGCAGTATTTT,CASNHLAGVAQYF
TRBD1,-,TRBJ1-5,TRBV6-2/TRBV6-3,TGTGCCAGCGGTTTTCGGACAGGAGGAAATCAGCCCCAGCATTTT,CASGFRTGGNQPQHF
-,-,TRBJ1-1,TRBV29-1,TGCAGCGGTGCGGATCTTGAAGCTTTCTTT,CSGADLEAFF
-,-,TRBJ1-5,TRBV19,TGTGCCAGTAGTATTTTAACGGGTAATCAGCCCCAGCATTTT,CASSILTGNQPQHF
TRBD1,-,TRBJ1-6,TRBV19,TGTGCCAGCGGGGACAGGTTTGGGGCACCCCTCCACTTT,CASGDRFGAPLHF